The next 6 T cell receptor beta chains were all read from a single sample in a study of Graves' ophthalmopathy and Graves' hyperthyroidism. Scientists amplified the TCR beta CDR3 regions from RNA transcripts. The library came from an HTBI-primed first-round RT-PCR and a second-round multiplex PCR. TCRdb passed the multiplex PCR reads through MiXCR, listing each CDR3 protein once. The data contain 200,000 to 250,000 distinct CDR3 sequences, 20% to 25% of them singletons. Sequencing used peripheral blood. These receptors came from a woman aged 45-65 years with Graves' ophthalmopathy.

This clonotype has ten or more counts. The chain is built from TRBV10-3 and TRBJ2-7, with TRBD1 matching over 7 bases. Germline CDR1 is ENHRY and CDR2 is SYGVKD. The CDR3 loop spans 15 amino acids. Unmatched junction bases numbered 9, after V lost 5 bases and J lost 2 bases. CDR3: CAISTKTGSPYEQYF. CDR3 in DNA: TGTGCCATCAGTACCAAGACAGGGAGTCCCTACGAGCAGTACTTC.

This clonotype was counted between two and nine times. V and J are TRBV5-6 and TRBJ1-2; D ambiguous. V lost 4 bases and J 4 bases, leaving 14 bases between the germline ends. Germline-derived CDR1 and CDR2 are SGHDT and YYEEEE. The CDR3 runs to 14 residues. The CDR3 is CASSTRIPSYGYTF. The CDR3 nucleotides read TGTGCCAGCAGCACCAGAATCCCTAGCTATGGCTACACCTTC.

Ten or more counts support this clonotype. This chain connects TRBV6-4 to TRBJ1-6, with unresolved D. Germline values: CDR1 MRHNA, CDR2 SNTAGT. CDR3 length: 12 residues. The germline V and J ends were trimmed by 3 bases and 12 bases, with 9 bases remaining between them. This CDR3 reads CASSELDRPLHF. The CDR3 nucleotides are TGTGCCAGCAGTGAACTAGACCGACCCCTCCACTTT.

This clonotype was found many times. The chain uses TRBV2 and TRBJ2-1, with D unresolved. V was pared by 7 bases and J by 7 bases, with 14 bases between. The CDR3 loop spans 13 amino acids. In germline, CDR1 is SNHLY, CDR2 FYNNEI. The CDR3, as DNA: TGTGCCAGCACCTTTCCTTTGGGTAATGAGCAGTTCTTC. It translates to CASTFPLGNEQFF.

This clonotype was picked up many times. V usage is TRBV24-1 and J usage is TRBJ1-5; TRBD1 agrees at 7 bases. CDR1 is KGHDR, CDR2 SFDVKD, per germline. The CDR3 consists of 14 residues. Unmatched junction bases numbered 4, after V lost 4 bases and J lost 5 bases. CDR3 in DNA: TGTGCCACCAGTGACGACAGGGCTTATCAGCCCCAGCATTTT. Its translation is CATSDDRAYQPQHF.

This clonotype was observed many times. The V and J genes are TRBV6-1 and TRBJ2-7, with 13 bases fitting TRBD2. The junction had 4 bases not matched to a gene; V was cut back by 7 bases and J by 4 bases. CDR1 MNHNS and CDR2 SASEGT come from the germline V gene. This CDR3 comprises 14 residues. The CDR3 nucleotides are TGTGCCAGCATGAGGACTAGCGGGAGTTACGAGCAGTACTTC. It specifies CASMRTSGSYEQYF.